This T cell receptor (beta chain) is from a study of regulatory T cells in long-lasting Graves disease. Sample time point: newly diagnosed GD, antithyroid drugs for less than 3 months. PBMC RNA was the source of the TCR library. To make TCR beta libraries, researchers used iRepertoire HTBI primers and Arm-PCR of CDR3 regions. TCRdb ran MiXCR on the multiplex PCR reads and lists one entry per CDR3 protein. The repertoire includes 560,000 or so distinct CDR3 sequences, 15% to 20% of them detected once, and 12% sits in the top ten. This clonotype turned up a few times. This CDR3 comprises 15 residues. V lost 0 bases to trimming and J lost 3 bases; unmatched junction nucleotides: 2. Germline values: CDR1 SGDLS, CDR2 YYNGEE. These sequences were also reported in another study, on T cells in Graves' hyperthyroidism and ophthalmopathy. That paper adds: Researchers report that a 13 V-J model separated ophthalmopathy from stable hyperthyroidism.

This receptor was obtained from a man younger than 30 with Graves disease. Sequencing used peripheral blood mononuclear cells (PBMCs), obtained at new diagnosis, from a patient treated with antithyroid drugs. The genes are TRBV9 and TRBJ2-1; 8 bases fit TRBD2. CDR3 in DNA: TGTGCCAGCAGCGTAGCAGGGACTAGCTACAATGAGCAGTTCTTC. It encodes CASSVAGTSYNEQFF.